These T cell receptor beta chains were read from a single sample in a study of graft-versus-host responses after intestinal transplantation. Profiling relied on immunoSEQ multiplex PCR, and the TCRdb table lists in-frame clones only, not all of them. This sample yields around 28,000 clones, of which over 65% are seen a single time; about 1.1% belongs to the top ten. This material consisted of PBMCs, taken 28 days after intestinal transplant. The receptor source for this set is a human patient who received an intestinal transplant, so some T cells may come from the graft donor. CDR3s include the opening cysteine and the closing phenylalanine or tryptophan. The order of the fields is CDR3 protein, CDR3 DNA, V gene, D gene, J gene, clone size. A D gene is named only where the DNA matches it firmly. Rows give clone size only sometimes, using once, few, many, or a class for an expanded clone.

CDR3: CASKALNTDTQYF
DNA: TGCGCCAGCAAAGCCCTGAACACAGATACGCAGTATTTT
V: TRBV4-1
D: NA
J: TRBJ2-3
size: NA

CDR3: CASSPGTVGQFF
DNA: TGTGCCAGTAGTCCGGGGACAGTCGGGCAGTTCTTC
V: TRBV19
D: TRBD1
J: TRBJ2-1
size: NA

CDR3: CASSANRGVQETQYF
DNA: TGTGCCAGCAGTGCCAACAGGGGTGTGCAAGAGACCCAGTACTTC
V: TRBV6-5
D: TRBD1
J: TRBJ2-5
size: NA

CDR3: CASSLVEGVQPQHF
DNA: TGCGCCAGCAGCTTGGTGGAGGGGGTTCAGCCCCAGCATTTT
V: TRBV5-1
D: NA
J: TRBJ1-5
size: NA

CDR3: CASSVVSDTDTQYF
DNA: TGTGCCAGCAGCGTAGTGTCAGACACAGATACGCAGTATTTT
V: TRBV9
D: NA
J: TRBJ2-3
size: NA

CDR3: CASSPPDSYEQYF
DNA: TGTGCCAGCAGCCCACCGGACAGCTACGAGCAGTACTTC
V: TRBV7-3
D: NA
J: TRBJ2-7
size: NA

CDR3: CASSLVASGSNEQFF
DNA: TGTGCCAGCAGCTTAGTGGCTAGCGGGAGCAATGAGCAGTTCTTC
V: TRBV7-6
D: TRBD2
J: TRBJ2-1
size: NA

CDR3: CASSPTSPRYEQYF
DNA: TGCGCCAGCAGCCCCACCTCCCCACGCTACGAGCAGTACTTC
V: TRBV5-1
D: NA
J: TRBJ2-7
size: NA

CDR3: CASSWGQGAHSGNTIYF
DNA: TGTGCCAGCAGCTGGGGACAGGGGGCCCACTCTGGAAACACCATATATTTT
V: TRBV7-9
D: TRBD1
J: TRBJ1-3
size: few

CDR3: CASSLTRDRDSPLHF
DNA: TGTGCCAGCAGCTTGACCCGGGACAGGGATTCACCCCTCCACTTT
V: TRBV5-6
D: TRBD1
J: TRBJ1-6
size: once

CDR3: CASSGRLDTQYF
DNA: TGTGCCAGCAGCGGACGGTTAGATACGCAGTATTTT
V: TRBV2
D: NA
J: TRBJ2-3
size: NA

CDR3: CASSQDRDYGYTF
DNA: TGCGCCAGCAGCCAAGACAGGGACTATGGCTACACCTTC
V: TRBV4-1
D: NA
J: TRBJ1-2
size: NA

CDR3: CASSFNNEQFF
DNA: TGCGCCAGCAGCTTCAACAATGAGCAGTTCTTC
V: TRBV5-1
D: NA
J: TRBJ2-1
size: NA

CDR3: CASSLRTSGGPETQYF
DNA: TGTGCCAGCAGCTTAAGGACTAGCGGGGGCCCAGAGACCCAGTACTTC
V: TRBV7-2
D: TRBD2
J: TRBJ2-5
size: NA

CDR3: CSVGSRGEQFF
DNA: TGCAGTGTCGGGTCCCGAGGTGAGCAGTTCTTC
V: TRBV20-1
D: NA
J: TRBJ2-1
size: NA

CDR3: CASSEYGQFSTDTQYF
DNA: TGTGCCAGCAGTGAATACGGACAGTTTAGCACAGATACGCAGTATTTT
V: TRBV25-1
D: NA
J: TRBJ2-3
size: NA

CDR3: CASSPFGANVLTF
DNA: TGTGCCAGCAGCCCGTTTGGGGCCAACGTCCTGACTTTC
V: TRBV27
D: NA
J: TRBJ2-6
size: NA

CDR3: CASSQISGANVLTF
DNA: TGTGCCAGCAGCCAAATCTCTGGGGCCAACGTCCTGACTTTC
V: TRBV4-2
D: NA
J: TRBJ2-6
size: NA

CDR3: CASSLEGLEQFF
DNA: TGCGCCAGCAGCTTGGAGGGGCTTGAGCAGTTCTTC
V: TRBV5-1
D: NA
J: TRBJ2-1
size: NA

CDR3: CASSQVGKPYEQYF
DNA: TGCGCCAGCAGCCAAGTTGGGAAACCCTACGAGCAGTACTTC
V: TRBV4-1
D: NA
J: TRBJ2-7
size: NA

CDR3: CASTTQWGSLEQYF
DNA: TGTGCCAGTACCACTCAGTGGGGGTCCCTCGAGCAGTACTTC
V: TRBV19
D: NA
J: TRBJ2-7
size: NA

CDR3: CASSYTPLAGGTDTQYF
DNA: TGTGCCAGCTCCTACACCCCCCTAGCGGGAGGCACAGATACGCAGTATTTT
V: TRBV9
D: TRBD2
J: TRBJ2-3
size: NA

CDR3: CASRTWGTHLMNTEAFF
DNA: TGTGCCAGCAGAACCTGGGGTACTCACCTCATGAACACTGAAGCTTTCTTT
V: TRBV13
D: NA
J: TRBJ1-1
size: NA

CDR3: CASSMTSGTDTQYF
DNA: TGTGCCAGCAGTATGACTAGCGGCACAGATACGCAGTATTTT
V: TRBV6-4
D: TRBD2
J: TRBJ2-3
size: NA

CDR3: CASSLIAGETGNEQFF
DNA: TGTGCCAGCAGTTTGATAGCGGGCGAGACGGGCAATGAGCAGTTCTTC
V: TRBV28
D: TRBD2
J: TRBJ2-1
size: NA

CDR3: CASSRGHLDSYEQYF
DNA: TGTGCCAGCAGCCGGGGACACTTAGACTCCTACGAGCAGTACTTC
V: TRBV7-9
D: NA
J: TRBJ2-7
size: NA

CDR3: CASSQGQGDTIYF
DNA: TGTGCCAGCAGCCAGGGACAGGGAGACACCATATATTTT
V: TRBV7-2
D: TRBD1
J: TRBJ1-3
size: NA

CDR3: CASSLTVGGTEAFF
DNA: TGTGCCAGCAGCTTGACAGTGGGTGGCACTGAAGCTTTCTTT
V: TRBV7-3
D: NA
J: TRBJ1-1
size: NA

CDR3: CASSYAGQGGNEQFF
DNA: TGTGCCAGCAGTTACGCTGGACAGGGGGGGAATGAGCAGTTCTTC
V: TRBV6-5
D: TRBD1
J: TRBJ2-1
size: NA

CDR3: CASTRTTFNPETQYF
DNA: TGCGCCAGCACCCGGACTACATTCAACCCAGAGACCCAGTACTTC
V: TRBV5-1
D: NA
J: TRBJ2-5
size: NA

CDR3: CASSPAGGHYGYTF
DNA: TGCGCCAGCAGCCCGGCGGGGGGACACTATGGCTACACCTTC
V: TRBV5-1
D: NA
J: TRBJ1-2
size: few

CDR3: CASSSTGNNEQFF
DNA: TGTGCCAGCAGCTCGACAGGTAACAATGAGCAGTTCTTC
V: TRBV5-4
D: NA
J: TRBJ2-1
size: NA

CDR3: CASSLAAGETQYF
DNA: TGTGCCAGCAGTTTGGCGGCTGGGGAGACCCAGTACTTC
V: TRBV28
D: NA
J: TRBJ2-5
size: NA

CDR3: CASSLTGGIYNEQFF
DNA: TGTGCCAGCAGCTTAACAGGAGGCATCTACAATGAGCAGTTCTTC
V: TRBV5-6
D: NA
J: TRBJ2-1
size: NA